These 32 T cell receptor beta chains were all obtained from the same sample, sequenced in a study of cytomegalovirus exposure and HLA in healthy donors. The primer mix had 60 Vbeta and 13 Jbeta primers. This table comes from immunoSEQ multiplex PCR, and its TCRdb copy is limited to in-frame clones, with some not included. The data contain 75,000 to 95,000 clones, approximately 66% of them singletons. The sequencing input was PBMCs. The origin of the receptors is a man younger than 45 in good health and CMV-seronegative.

This clone has a single count. CDR3 sequence (DNA): TGTGCCAGCTCACCCATTTCAGATACGCAGTATTTT. As protein: CASSPISDTQYF. The chain recombines TRBV18 with TRBJ2-3, with D hard to call. Trimming left V 3 bases short and J 4 bases short, with 5 bases between. The CDR3 has 12 residues. Germline V lookup: CDR1 KGHSH, CDR2 LQKENI.

This clone was observed a handful of times. This sequence joins TRBV6-1 and TRBJ2-3; D is uncertain. Trimming took 3 bases from V and 4 from J, leaving 11 bases between them. This CDR3 contains 14 residues. From germline, CDR1 is MNHNS and CDR2 SASEGT. CDR3 in amino acids: CASSDPTLADTQYF. The CDR3 nucleotides read TGTGCCAGCAGTGACCCGACACTCGCAGATACGCAGTATTTT.

This rearrangement joins TRBV15 to TRBJ2-7, with TRBD2 matching 7 bases. After removal of 1 base from V and 1 base from J, the junction contained 13 bases not matched to a gene. The germline V gene encodes CDR1 LNHNV and CDR2 YYDKDF (reference sequence). This CDR3 is 18 amino acids long. In DNA, the CDR3 is TGTGCCACCAGCAGAGGTCCCCTATGGGAGGGCCCTTCCTACGAGCAGTACTTC. Translation gives CATSRGPLWEGPSYEQYF.

The chain uses TRBV5-1 and TRBJ2-2, with TRBD2 matching over 10 bases. The CDR3 has 16 amino acids. Germline V CDR1 and CDR2: SGHRS, YFSETQ. V lost 2 bases, J lost 4 bases, and 5 bases stayed unmatched. The CDR3 DNA follows: TGCGCCAGCAGCTTCTTAGCGGGAGGAGGCACCGGGGAGCTGTTTTTT. Amino acids: CASSFLAGGGTGELFF.

The CDR3 here is CASTPGGVNNSPLHF. CDR3 nucleotides: TGTGCCAGCACCCCGGGGGGGGTAAATAATTCACCCCTCCACTTT. V gene TRBV5-5 combines with J gene TRBJ1-6; tentatively, D is TRBD1 (5 bases). CDR3 size: 15 residues. Germline V lookup: CDR1 SGHKS, CDR2 YYEKEE (reference sequence). V lost 6 bases to trimming and J lost 5 bases, with 15 bases between them.

The V gene is TRBV18, the J gene TRBJ1-5, with D tentatively TRBD1 (5 bases). CDR1 is KGHSH, CDR2 LQKENI, per germline. CDR3 length: 18 residues. Trimming cost V 0 bases and J 5 bases, with 20 bases left between them. CDR3 protein: CASSPPVPLWTRDQPQHF. The CDR3 DNA is TGTGCCAGCTCACCACCGGTCCCCTTGTGGACCAGGGATCAGCCCCAGCATTTT.

CDR3 coding DNA: TGTGCCAGCAGCTCGCCGGGACAGGAGATCTATGGCTACACCTTC. Its protein product is CASSSPGQEIYGYTF. The V and J genes are TRBV5-5 and TRBJ1-2; 8 bases are shared with TRBD1. Germline CDR1 reads SGHKS; CDR2 reads YYEKEE (reference sequence). The CDR3 is made up of 15 amino acids. V lost 3 bases to trimming and J lost 4 bases; unmatched junction nucleotides: 8.

The J gene is TRBJ1-2, the V gene TRBV6-5; D perhaps matches TRBD1 (6 bases). The V end was cut by 0 bases, the J end by 8 bases, with 10 bases between. Germline CDR1 is MNHEY and CDR2 is SVGAGI. CDR3 size: 13 residues. The CDR3 protein is CASSYSGHSGYTF. The CDR3 region has the DNA TGTGCCAGCAGTTACTCGGGACACTCGGGCTACACCTTC.

The J gene is TRBJ1-4, the V gene TRBV6-5; TRBD1 might be the D (5 bases). This CDR3 is 14 amino acids long. The germline V gene encodes CDR1 MNHEY and CDR2 SVGAGI. Trimming cost V 8 bases and J 4 bases, with 14 bases left between them. The CDR3 sequence is CASGTTAFNEKLFF. The CDR3 DNA reads TGTGCCAGCGGAACGACAGCATTTAATGAAAAACTGTTTTTT.

The V and J genes are TRBV5-1 and TRBJ1-1; 7 bases fit TRBD1. The CDR3 covers 13 residues. J was trimmed by 8 bases and V by 3 bases; bases with no gene match: 7. Germline V gene lookup returns CDR1 SGHRS and CDR2 YFSETQ. The CDR3 spells CASSSTQGLEAFF. CDR3 DNA sequence: TGCGCCAGCAGCTCAACACAGGGGCTCGAAGCTTTCTTT.

J is TRBJ2-7 and V is TRBV28; 9 bases are shared with TRBD1. V dropped 6 bases and J dropped 3; count of bases not matched to a gene: 3. CDR1 and CDR2 (germline): MDHEN, SYDVKM. This CDR3 spans 13 amino acids. Here the CDR3 DNA reads TGTGCCAGCAGGACAGGGGGGAACTACGAGCAGTACTTC. Encoded protein: CASRTGGNYEQYF. The full variable domain, rest sourced from reference TRBV28 and TRBJ2-7, is DVKVTQSSRYLVKRTGEKVFLECVQDMDHENMFWYRQDPGLGLRLIYFSYDVKMKEKGDIPEGYSVSREKKERFSLILESASTNQTSMYLCASRTGGNYEQYFGPGTRLTVT.

This clone has a single count. This chain joins TRBV6-5 and TRBJ1-4, with D possibly matching TRBD1 (6 bases). Trimming shortened V by 6 bases and J by 3 bases, and 11 bases separated the two germline ends. Germline V CDR1 and CDR2: MNHEY, SVGAGI. The CDR3 is 14 residues long. The CDR3, as DNA: TGTGCCAGCAGGGACAGCGGAGCTAATGAAAAACTGTTTTTT. Translated: CASRDSGANEKLFF.

V and J are TRBV2 and TRBJ2-7; D remains unclear. The V gene lost 4 bases and the J gene lost 3 bases, with 4 bases spanning the gap. The CDR3 runs 11 residues. Germline CDR1 reads SNHLY; CDR2 reads FYNNEI. Written as DNA, the CDR3 is TGTGCCAGCAGTGGAGACTACGAGCAGTACTTC. Protein sequence: CASSGDYEQYF.

The rearrangement joins TRBV4-1 to TRBJ1-5, with D perhaps TRBD1 (6 bases). This CDR3 spans 13 amino acids. CDR1 MGHRA and CDR2 YSYEKL come from the germline V gene. V was trimmed by 4 bases and J by 5 bases, leaving 9 bases between them. CDR3 in amino acids: CASSPDSYQPQHF. The DNA for the CDR3 is TGCGCCAGCAGCCCGGACAGTTATCAGCCCCAGCATTTT.

The chain has TRBV11-2 and TRBJ1-4, with TRBD1 matching over 9 bases. Germline-derived CDR1 and CDR2 are SGHAT and FQNNGV. With 5 bases clipped from V and 0 bases from J, the junction kept 4 bases outside the gene matches. This CDR3 region has 16 residues. The DNA for the CDR3 is TGTGCCAGCAGCGTAAGACAGGGGGCAACTAATGAAAAACTGTTTTTT. Translated: CASSVRQGATNEKLFF.

This chain joins TRBV28 and TRBJ2-7, with D unclear. Germline CDR1 MDHEN, CDR2 SYDVKM. This CDR3 region has 12 residues. Trimming cost V 5 bases and J 4 bases, with 9 bases left between them. The CDR3 sequence is CASSPTWYEQYF. The CDR3 nucleotides read TGTGCCAGCAGTCCAACTTGGTACGAGCAGTACTTC. The variable domain in full, completed from reference TRBV28 and TRBJ2-7, reads DVKVTQSSRYLVKRTGEKVFLECVQDMDHENMFWYRQDPGLGLRLIYFSYDVKMKEKGDIPEGYSVSREKKERFSLILESASTNQTSMYLCASSPTWYEQYFGPGTRLTVT.

V gene TRBV7-2 combines with J gene TRBJ1-2; D ambiguous. This CDR3 contains 15 residues. The germline CDR1 and CDR2 sequences are SGHTA and FQGNSA. Between the trimmed V and J ends, which lost 3 bases and 6 bases, there was a span of 17 bases. CDR3 sequence reads: CASSFVTTSEDGYTF. Written as DNA, the CDR3 is TGTGCCAGCAGCTTCGTTACGACGTCGGAGGATGGCTACACCTTC.

This clone was recorded once. The chain carries TRBV9 and TRBJ2-7, with D tentatively TRBD2 (7 bases). The CDR3 is 15 amino acids. Germline V CDR1 and CDR2: SGDLS, YYNGEE. Deletions cut 0 bases from V and 3 bases from J, with 13 bases between. CDR3 residues: CASSVDGGGSYEQYF. CDR3 DNA sequence: TGTGCCAGCAGCGTAGACGGGGGCGGGAGCTACGAGCAGTACTTC.

The chain joins TRBV7-3 to TRBJ1-2; D possibly corresponds to TRBD1 (6 bases). Germline CDR1 SGHTA, CDR2 FQGTGA. This CDR3 comprises 15 residues. V was clipped by 1 base and J by 4 bases, with 13 bases between them. CDR3 region: CASSLNSGRGYGYTF. The CDR3 region has the DNA TGTGCCAGCAGCTTAAATTCGGGCAGGGGCTATGGCTACACCTTC.

The chain combines TRBV19 with TRBJ2-1; 7 nucleotides match TRBD1. CDR3 size: 15 residues. Germline V gene data show CDR1 as LNHDA and CDR2 as SQIVND (reference sequence). V trimming: 7 bases; J trimming: 0 bases; junction bases outside the gene matches: 6. The CDR3 sequence is CASIGRTGSYNEQFF. CDR3 DNA sequence: TGTGCCAGTATCGGACGGACAGGCTCCTACAATGAGCAGTTCTTC. Full variable domain (missing parts from reference TRBV19 and TRBJ2-1): DGGITQSPKYLFRKEGQNVTLSCEQNLNHDAMYWYRQDPGQGLRLIYYSQIVNDFQKGDIAEGYSVSREKKESFPLTVTSAQKNPTAFYLCASIGRTGSYNEQFFGPGTRLTVL.

V and J are TRBV5-4 and TRBJ1-1; possible D gene TRBD1, 5 bases. Germline values: CDR1 SGHNT, CDR2 YYREEE (reference sequence). The V end was cut by 0 bases, the J end by 1 base, with 13 bases between. CDR3 length: 16 amino acids. CDR3 DNA sequence: TGTGCCAGCAGCTTGGGACGACAGACCGCGAACACTGAAGCTTTCTTT. This encodes CASSLGRQTANTEAFF.

This clone was detected only a few times. The genes are TRBV7-9 and TRBJ1-2, with 8 bases matching TRBD1. Germline trimming cut 4 bases from V and 4 bases from J; bases unmatched to any gene: 5. The CDR3 is made up of 14 amino acids. The germline V gene encodes CDR1 SEHNR and CDR2 FQNEAQ (reference sequence). The CDR3 nucleotides are TGTGCCAGCAGCTCGCAACAGGGGGGCTATGGCTACACCTTC. As protein: CASSSQQGGYGYTF.

This clone was counted between two and nine times. The CDR3 coding sequence is TGTGCCAGCAGTTACTCGATCTACAGGGTTGGGGAAAAACTGTTTTTT. Translating gives CASSYSIYRVGEKLFF. The genes are TRBV6-5 and TRBJ1-4; maybe TRBD1 (6 bases). This CDR3 is built from 16 residues. V gave up 0 bases and J gave up 8 bases, with 16 bases separating them. Germline V lookup: CDR1 MNHEY, CDR2 SVGAGI.

This chain connects TRBV11-2 to TRBJ2-3; D is perhaps TRBD2 (5 bases). Germline CDR1 is SGHAT and CDR2 is FQNNGV. CDR3 length equals 15 residues. The V end was cut by 5 bases, the J end by 0 bases, with 12 bases between. CDR3 nucleotides: TGTGCCAGCAGCCCGCTGACTACTAGCACAGATACGCAGTATTTT. Amino acids: CASSPLTTSTDTQYF. Using reference TRBV11-2 and TRBJ2-3 for the parts outside the CDR3, the full variable domain is EAGVAQSPRYKIIEKRQSVAFWCNPISGHATLYWYQQILGQGPKLLIQFQNNGVVDDSQLPKDRFSAERLKGVDSTLKIQPAKLEDSAVYLCASSPLTTSTDTQYFGPGTRLTVL.

The rearrangement links TRBV28 to TRBJ2-7; 8 nucleotides match TRBD1. The germline CDR1 and CDR2 sequences are MDHEN and SYDVKM. CDR3 length: 15 residues. J gave up 5 bases and V 6 bases, and 12 bases lay outside the gene matches. The CDR3 loop reads CASSQTGQGVNEQYF. CDR3 nucleotide sequence: TGTGCCAGCAGCCAAACAGGACAGGGTGTTAACGAGCAGTACTTC.

The chain carries TRBV2 and TRBJ2-7; TRBD1 agrees at 11 bases. CDR1 and CDR2 from the germline V gene are SNHLY and FYNNEI. Trimming cost V 9 bases and J 4 bases; bases outside gene matches: 11. The length of the CDR3 is 15 residues. The CDR3 spells CASKKDRDRGYEQYF. The CDR3 DNA is TGTGCCAGTAAGAAGGACCGGGACAGGGGGTACGAGCAGTACTTC.

This chain joins TRBV6-1 and TRBJ2-6; 12 bases are a match to TRBD1. The CDR3 runs 19 residues. The V segment lost 4 bases and the J segment 4 bases; nucleotides outside the gene matches: 11. Looked up from germline, CDR1 is MNHNS and CDR2 is SASEGT. The DNA of the CDR3 is TGTGCCAGCAGTGCGTCGCGGGGGACAGGGGGCATGGGGGCCAACGTCCTGACTTTC. Its translation: CASSASRGTGGMGANVLTF.

This sequence joins TRBV2 and TRBJ1-4; 9 nucleotides agree with TRBD1. In germline, CDR1 is SNHLY, CDR2 FYNNEI. The CDR3 totals 17 residues. The V segment lost 0 bases and the J segment 4 bases; nucleotides outside the gene matches: 6. CDR3 amino acids: CASSEALLGQGNEKLFF. The CDR3 DNA reads TGTGCCAGCAGTGAAGCGCTTCTGGGACAGGGTAATGAAAAACTGTTTTTT.

In nucleotides, the CDR3 is TGTGCCAGCAGCTTTTCAGGGAGCAATCAGCCCCAGCATTTT. Protein product: CASSFSGSNQPQHF. The V call is TRBV7-9, the J call TRBJ1-5; a weak D match, TRBD1 (5 bases). The germline V and J ends were trimmed by 3 bases and 1 base, with 7 bases remaining between them. Germline V gives CDR1 SEHNR, CDR2 FQNEAQ (reference sequence). The CDR3 loop spans 14 amino acids.

A single count supports this clone. This rearrangement joins TRBV9 to TRBJ2-2; the match to TRBD1 covers 8 bases. The V gene end was trimmed by 0 bases and the J gene end by 5 bases; junction bases not matched to a gene: 9. Germline loops: CDR1 SGDLS, CDR2 YYNGEE. There are 17 residues in the CDR3. CDR3 DNA sequence: TGTGCCAGCAGCGTAGAAAGTGGACAGGGTCTTACCGGGGAGCTGTTTTTT. It translates to CASSVESGQGLTGELFF.

The chain has TRBV27 and TRBJ2-3, with 11 positions matching TRBD2. CDR3 size: 18 residues. Germline assignment: CDR1 MNHEY and CDR2 SMNVEV (reference sequence). J gave up 1 base and V 0 bases, and 6 bases lay outside the gene matches. In DNA form, the CDR3 reads TGTGCCAGCAGTTTATCTAGCGGGAGGGCCCCTCGCACAGATACGCAGTATTTT. Its translation: CASSLSSGRAPRTDTQYF.

V is TRBV5-1 and J is TRBJ2-7; weak D call: TRBD1 (5 bases). V was trimmed by 3 bases and J by 6 bases, leaving 22 bases between them. This CDR3 has 16 amino acids. CDR1 SGHRS and CDR2 YFSETQ come from the germline V gene. CDR3 region: CASSSSFMKGIGEQYF. The CDR3 bases are TGCGCCAGCAGCTCGTCTTTCATGAAGGGGATCGGCGAGCAGTACTTC.